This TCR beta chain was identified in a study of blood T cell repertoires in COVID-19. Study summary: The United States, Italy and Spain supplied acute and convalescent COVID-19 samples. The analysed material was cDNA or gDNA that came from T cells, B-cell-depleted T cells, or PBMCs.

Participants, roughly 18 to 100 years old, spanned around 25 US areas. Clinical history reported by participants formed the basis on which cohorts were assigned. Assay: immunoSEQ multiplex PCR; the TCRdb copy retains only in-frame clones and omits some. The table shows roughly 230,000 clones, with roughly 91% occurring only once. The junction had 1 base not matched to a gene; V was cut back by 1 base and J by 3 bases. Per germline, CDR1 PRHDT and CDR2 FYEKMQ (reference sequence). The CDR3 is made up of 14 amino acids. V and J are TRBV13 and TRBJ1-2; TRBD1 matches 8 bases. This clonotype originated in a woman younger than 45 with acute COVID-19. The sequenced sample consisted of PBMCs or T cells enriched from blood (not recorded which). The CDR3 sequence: CASSLVDRDYGYTF. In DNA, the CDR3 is TGTGCCAGCAGCTTAGTGGACAGGGACTATGGCTACACCTTC.